The rows below give T cell receptor beta chains drawn from one sample of a study of identical twins. TCRdb itself ran the 5' RACE reads through MiXCR, one entry per CDR3 protein. The sample holds some 600,000 distinct CDR3 sequences, about 7% seen once. This same sample was also taken into another study, of yellow fever vaccine responses in identical twins.

Material: PBMCs. The source of these receptors is a young woman in good health. CDR3s include the opening cysteine and the closing phenylalanine or tryptophan. A D gene is named only where the DNA matches it firmly. Clone size is stated in some rows and not others, as once, few, many or a class when expanded.

TRBJ2-1 | TRBV4-1 | few | TRBD2 | TGCGCCAGCAGCCAAGTACGGGCGGGGGGTGAGAATGAGCAGTTCTTC | CASSQVRAGGENEQFF
TRBJ2-3 | TRBV25-1 | few | TRBD1 | TGTGCCAGCAGTGACCCAGCGGGACAGGGGACAGATACGCAGTATTTT | CASSDPAGQGTDTQYF
TRBJ1-1 | TRBV5-1 | . | TRBD1 | TGCGCCAGCAGCTCACAGGGGGCATGGATGAACACTGAAGCTTTCTTT | CASSSQGAWMNTEAFF
TRBJ2-4 | TRBV27 | . | . | TGTGCCAGCAGTTTATCGGACGGAGTAGCCAAAAACATTCAGTACTTC | CASSLSDGVAKNIQYF
TRBJ2-5 | TRBV10-3 | . | . | TGTGCCATCAGTGACCACGGAGGCCAAGAGACCCAGTACTTC | CAISDHGGQETQYF
TRBJ1-2 | TRBV3-1 | . | TRBD1 | TGTGCCAGCAGCCAAAGACAGGGCTATGGCTACACCTTC | CASSQRQGYGYTF
TRBJ2-6 | TRBV7-8 | few | . | TGTGCCAGCAGCTCCCAGCACCTCACACAGGGATCTGGGGCCAACGTCCTGACTTTC | CASSSQHLTQGSGANVLTF
TRBJ2-1 | TRBV3-1 | . | TRBD2 | TGTGCCAGCAGCCCTTCCCCCTTTCTAGCGGGGGGCTCCTACAATGAGCAGTTCTTC | CASSPSPFLAGGSYNEQFF
TRBJ2-7 | TRBV20-1 | few | . | TGCAGTGCTAGACCCCCTCAGCGGGACACTTTCTACGAGCAGTACTTC | CSARPPQRDTFYEQYF
TRBJ1-3 | TRBV5-1 | . | TRBD1 | TGCGCCAGCAGGGGACAGAGAGGAGGAAACACCATATATTTT | CASRGQRGGNTIYF
TRBJ2-1 | TRBV5-8 | few | . | TGTGCCAGCAGCTTGGCGGGGTTTAATTACAATGAGCAGTTCTTC | CASSLAGFNYNEQFF
TRBJ2-3 | TRBV10-3 | few | TRBD1 | TGTGCCATCAGTGAGTGGCAGGGGGCGAGCACAGATACGCAGTATTTT | CAISEWQGASTDTQYF
TRBJ2-1 | TRBV12-3/TRBV12-4 | many | . | TGTGCCAGCAGTTTCAGCGGTCCTTCCTACAATGAGCAGTTCTTC | CASSFSGPSYNEQFF
TRBJ2-2 | TRBV20-1 | few | . | TGCAGTGCTAGAGATAGGCCCGGGGAGCTGTTTTTT | CSARDRPGELFF
TRBJ2-7 | TRBV5-6 | . | . | TGTGCCAGCAGCTTGCCGGGACACCTAGTGTACGAGCAGTACTTC | CASSLPGHLVYEQYF
TRBJ2-2 | TRBV4-2 | many | . | TGTGCCAGCAGCCAAGAGTGGCAGGGTGGCACCGGGGAGCTGTTTTTT | CASSQEWQGGTGELFF
TRBJ2-5 | TRBV28 | few | TRBD1 | TGTGCCAGCAGTTTACACTCGGGACAGCAAGAGACCCAGTACTTC | CASSLHSGQQETQYF
TRBJ1-1 | TRBV25-1 | many | . | TGTGCCAGCAGTGAGCTTGGCGGTAGCACTGAAGCTTTCTTT | CASSELGGSTEAFF
TRBJ2-7 | TRBV5-1 | . | TRBD2 | TGCGCCAGCAGCTTGGATGTGGGAGGGACCTACGAGCAGTACTTC | CASSLDVGGTYEQYF
TRBJ2-3 | TRBV4-1 | few | TRBD2 | TGCGCCAGCAGCCAGACCCTAGCGGGGGCTCCAGATACGCAGTATTTT | CASSQTLAGAPDTQYF
TRBJ2-2 | TRBV5-5 | . | . | TGTGCCAGCAGCCCCCTTTACAGCTCCGGGAACACCGGGGAGCTGTTTTTT | CASSPLYSSGNTGELFF
TRBJ1-2 | TRBV3-1 | few | . | TGTGCCAGCAGCCCTTCGGGGGAGCGGAATGGCTACACCTTC | CASSPSGERNGYTF
TRBJ2-7 | TRBV5-1 | . | . | TGCGCCAGCAGCTTCATCTCCCATAGGGGCGGGACCTTCTACGAGCAGTACTTC | CASSFISHRGGTFYEQYF
TRBJ2-7 | TRBV7-9 | . | . | TGTGCCAGCAGCTTAGCGTGGAGAACCTACGAGCAGTACTTC | CASSLAWRTYEQYF
TRBJ1-2 | TRBV4-1 | few | . | TGCGCCAGCAGCCAAGCCGGACAGATACTATTTAGCTACACCTTC | CASSQAGQILFSYTF
TRBJ2-2 | TRBV7-8 | many | . | TGTGCCAGCAGCTTAGCGGTAGGGTCGACCGGGGAGCTGTTTTTT | CASSLAVGSTGELFF
TRBJ1-5 | TRBV20-1 | many | . | TGCAGTGCTAGAGATGGCGAACAGGGTGGCAATCAGCCCCAGCATTTT | CSARDGEQGGNQPQHF
TRBJ2-1 | TRBV9 | many | TRBD1 | TGTGCCAGCAGCGCCCGATTACAGGGGTTTTCGGACAATGAGCAGTTCTTC | CASSARLQGFSDNEQFF
TRBJ1-6 | TRBV10-3 | many | . | TGTGCCATCAGCCCACAGGGAACCCTCTATAATTCACCCCTCCACTTT | CAISPQGTLYNSPLHF
TRBJ1-5 | TRBV9 | many | . | TGTGCCAGCAGCGTGGGAGATACAAAGATGATTAGCAATCAGCCCCAGCATTTT | CASSVGDTKMISNQPQHF
TRBJ2-1 | TRBV20-1 | . | TRBD2 | TGCAGTGCTAGCAATCCGGGACTAGTGAACAATGAGCAGTTCTTC | CSASNPGLVNNEQFF
TRBJ2-1 | TRBV24-1 | . | . | TGTGCCACCAGTGACAGGGGCTACAATGAGCAGTTCTTC | CATSDRGYNEQFF
TRBJ2-1 | TRBV6-5 | few | . | TGTGCCAGCAGTTACAGGGCAAGCTCCTACAATGAGCAGTTCTTC | CASSYRASSYNEQFF
TRBJ1-2 | TRBV7-2 | . | . | TGTGCCAGCAGCTTAGTAAGAGGGGAGTGGGGTAACTATGGCTACACCTTC | CASSLVRGEWGNYGYTF
TRBJ2-7 | TRBV12-3/TRBV12-4 | many | . | TGTGCCAGCAGTCCCAGAGGACGAGATAGGTACGAGCAGTACTTC | CASSPRGRDRYEQYF
TRBJ2-2 | TRBV7-9 | . | . | TGTGCCAGCAGCTTAGATGGGACACCCACCGGGGAGCTGTTTTTT | CASSLDGTPTGELFF
TRBJ2-2 | TRBV7-8 | many | TRBD2 | TGTGCCAGCATCAAGAGCGGGAACGGGGAGCTGTTTTTT | CASIKSGNGELFF
TRBJ1-1 | TRBV6-4 | . | . | TGTGCCAGCAGAGGGAGGACTGAAGCTTTCTTT | CASRGRTEAFF
TRBJ1-1 | TRBV12-3/TRBV12-4 | few | . | TGTGCCACCGGAATAAGAATGAACACTGAAGCTTTCTTT | CATGIRMNTEAFF
TRBJ2-1 | TRBV5-6 | many | TRBD2 | TGTGCCAGCATGCACGGGACTAGCGGTTACAATGAGCAGTTCTTC | CASMHGTSGYNEQFF
TRBJ2-2 | TRBV20-1 | . | . | TGCAGTGCTAGAGATCGGGGGCGCGTCACCGGGGAGCTGTTTTTT | CSARDRGRVTGELFF
TRBJ2-1 | TRBV6-5 | few | . | TGTGCCAGCAGTTATACATCAGGGGTAGGTGAGCAGTTCTTC | CASSYTSGVGEQFF
TRBJ1-6 | TRBV10-2 | . | . | TGCGCCAGCAGTGATAGGGTCGGGCCCCTCCACTTT | CASSDRVGPLHF
TRBJ2-7 | TRBV5-1 | . | . | TGCGCCAGCAGTTCGACGGACAGCTCCTACGAGCAGTACTTC | CASSSTDSSYEQYF
TRBJ2-5 | TRBV7-2 | few | . | TGTGCCAGCAGCCCCCGGGTCTCCGAGGCGGAGACCCAGTACTTC | CASSPRVSEAETQYF
TRBJ1-1 | TRBV20-1 | . | . | TGCAGTGCTATCGAACGGGGAGAAGCTTTCTTT | CSAIERGEAFF
TRBJ2-5 | TRBV4-1 | few | . | TGCGCCAGCAGCCAGCAAGGGGTCACATTGGATCTCCAAGAGACCCAGTACTTC | CASSQQGVTLDLQETQYF
TRBJ2-1 | TRBV3-1 | few | TRBD2 | TGTGCCAGCAGAAGCTTCGGGACTAGCGGGAGGAGTGGGGCTAATGAGCAGTTCTTC | CASRSFGTSGRSGANEQFF
TRBJ2-3 | TRBV5-1 | . | TRBD1 | TGCGCCAGCAGCTTGGCCGTGACAGGGAAGGGAGATACGCAGTATTTT | CASSLAVTGKGDTQYF
TRBJ2-4 | TRBV7-9 | many | TRBD2 | TGTGCCAGCAGCTCTCTAGCGGGAGGAGTTTCCAAAAACATTCAGTACTTC | CASSSLAGGVSKNIQYF
TRBJ2-3 | TRBV29-1 | many | . | TGCAGCGCCCCAGGGAATCGTTCCACAGATACGCAGTATTTT | CSAPGNRSTDTQYF
TRBJ2-7 | TRBV27 | many | TRBD1 | TGTGCCAGCAGTTTAGTACAGGGGGCTGGCCACGAGCAGTACTTC | CASSLVQGAGHEQYF
TRBJ2-5 | TRBV11-2 | . | TRBD1 | TGTGCCAGCAGCTTAGTCGGGACAGAACAAGAGACCCAGTACTTC | CASSLVGTEQETQYF
TRBJ2-5 | TRBV5-5 | few | . | TGTGCCAGCAGCTTGGCCTCTTCCTTGCAAGAGACCCAGTACTTC | CASSLASSLQETQYF
TRBJ2-3 | TRBV28 | many | . | TGTGCCAACCCCAGCCCCCCGAACGAAAGTACGCAGTATTTT | CANPSPPNESTQYF
TRBJ2-1 | TRBV4-1 | . | . | TGCGCCAGCAGACACCCGGGAAGAACCTACAATGAGCAGTTCTTC | CASRHPGRTYNEQFF
TRBJ2-7 | TRBV4-1 | . | . | TGCGCCAGCAGCCAAGATATTGGAACAGGGGGGGCCCACGAGCAGTACTTC | CASSQDIGTGGAHEQYF
TRBJ2-5 | TRBV18 | . | TRBD1 | TGTGCCAGCTCACCTAATAAGGGGGCGATGGCAGAGACCCAGTACTTC | CASSPNKGAMAETQYF
TRBJ2-5 | TRBV12-3/TRBV12-4 | . | . | TGTGCCAGCAGTTTCGCGGGGTCGGAGGGAGAGACCCAGTACTTC | CASSFAGSEGETQYF